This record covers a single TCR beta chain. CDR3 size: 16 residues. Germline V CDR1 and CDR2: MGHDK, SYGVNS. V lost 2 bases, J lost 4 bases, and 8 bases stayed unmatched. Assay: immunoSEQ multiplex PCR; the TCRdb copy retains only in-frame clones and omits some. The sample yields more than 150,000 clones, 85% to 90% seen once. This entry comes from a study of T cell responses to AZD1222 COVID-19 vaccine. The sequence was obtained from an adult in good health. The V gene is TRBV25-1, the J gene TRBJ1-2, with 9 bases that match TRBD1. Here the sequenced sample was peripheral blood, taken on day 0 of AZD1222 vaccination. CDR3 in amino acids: CASSEDGPTGGYGYTF. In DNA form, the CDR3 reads TGTGCCAGCAGTGAAGATGGACCGACAGGGGGCTATGGCTACACCTTC.